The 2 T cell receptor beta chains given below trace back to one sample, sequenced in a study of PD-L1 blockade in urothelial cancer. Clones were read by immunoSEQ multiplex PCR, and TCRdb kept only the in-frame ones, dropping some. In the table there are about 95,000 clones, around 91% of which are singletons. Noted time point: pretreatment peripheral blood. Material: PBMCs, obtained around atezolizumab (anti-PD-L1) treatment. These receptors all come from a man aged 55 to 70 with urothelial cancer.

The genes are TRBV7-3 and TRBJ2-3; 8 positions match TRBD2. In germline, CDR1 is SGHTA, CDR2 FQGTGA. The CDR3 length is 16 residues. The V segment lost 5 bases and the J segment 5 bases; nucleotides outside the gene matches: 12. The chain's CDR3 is CASSVTGTSTQDTQYF. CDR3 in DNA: TGTGCCAGCAGCGTTACCGGGACTAGTACTCAAGATACGCAGTATTTT.

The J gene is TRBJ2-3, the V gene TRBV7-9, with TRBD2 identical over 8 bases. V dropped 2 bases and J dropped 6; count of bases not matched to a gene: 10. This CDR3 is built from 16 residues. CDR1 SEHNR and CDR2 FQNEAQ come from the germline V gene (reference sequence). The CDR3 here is CASSLRRGGPGDTQYF. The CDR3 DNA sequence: TGTGCCAGCAGCTTAAGACGGGGGGGCCCCGGGGATACGCAGTATTTT. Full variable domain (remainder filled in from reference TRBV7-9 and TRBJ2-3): DTGVSQNPRHKITKRGQNVTFRCDPISEHNRLYWYRQTLGQGPEFLTYFQNEAQLEKSRLLSDRFSAERPKGSFSTLEIQRTEQGDSAMYLCASSLRRGGPGDTQYFGPGTRLTVL.